This T cell receptor beta chain was recorded in a study of siplizumab effects on memory and regulatory T cells. This clone was observed once. Antigen unknown. Broader study findings: Controls had around 26% Treg-derived mappable alloreactive CD4+ clones on average, versus around 64% with siplizumab. Alloreactive sequences traceable to unstimulated CD4+ memory cells were significantly reduced by siplizumab. Many proliferating CD4+ or CD8+ clones remained unclassified. Roughly 75-96% of them could not be assigned either a naive or a memory phenotype.

Method: immunoSEQ multiplex PCR; TCRdb's copy keeps in-frame clones and lacks some. Of more than 85,000 clones in the sample, roughly nine tenths were seen once. Germline-derived CDR1 and CDR2 are WNHNN and SYGVQD (reference sequence). V lost 6 bases, J lost 4 bases, and 18 bases lay in between. There are 15 residues in the CDR3. Sequenced input: CD4+ T cells sorted from blood. This chain uses TRBV10-1 with TRBJ1-1; perhaps TRBD1 as D (5 bases). This receptor was identified in a human donor in good health. CDR3 coding DNA: TGCGCCAGCAGACAGTATCCAGGGCGGGGCACTGAAGCTTTCTTT. Encoded protein: CASRQYPGRGTEAFF.